This TCR beta chain was identified during a study of T cell repertoires in cytomegalovirus infection. General study points: CMV-specific TCR beta clonotypes restricted by HLA-C dominated the ex vivo response.

TCRdb processed the reads anew with MiXCR; each CDR3 protein has one entry. The sample lists hundreds of thousands of distinct CDR3 sequences, roughly 35% occurring once. Trimming left V 6 bases short and J 8 bases short, with 19 bases between. Germline CDR1 and CDR2: DFQATT and SNEGSKA (reference sequence). The CDR3 sequence is 14 residues long. Comment on this clonotype: Its target is unknown.

This TCR derives from a human donor in good health (CMV status not recorded). Some clones in this sample may be carry-over from other donors' samples. The J gene is TRBJ1-4, the V gene TRBV20-1, with D maybe TRBD1 (5 bases). The sequencing sample was made of PBMCs. For the CDR3, the DNA is TGCAGTGCGCTCGGGGCGGGTATGGAAGAAAAACTGTTTTTT. Translated: CSALGAGMEEKLFF.